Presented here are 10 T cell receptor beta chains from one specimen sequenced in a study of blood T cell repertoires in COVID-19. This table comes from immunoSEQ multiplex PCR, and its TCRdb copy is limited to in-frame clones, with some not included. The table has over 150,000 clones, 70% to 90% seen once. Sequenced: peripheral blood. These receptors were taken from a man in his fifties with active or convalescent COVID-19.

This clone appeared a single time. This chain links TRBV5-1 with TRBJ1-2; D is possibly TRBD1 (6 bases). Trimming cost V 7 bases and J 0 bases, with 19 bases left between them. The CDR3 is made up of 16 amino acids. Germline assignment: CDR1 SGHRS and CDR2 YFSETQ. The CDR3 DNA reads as TGCGCCAGCTCGAGCACTGGGGGCCCTACTAACTATGGCTACACCTTC. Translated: CASSSTGGPTNYGYTF.

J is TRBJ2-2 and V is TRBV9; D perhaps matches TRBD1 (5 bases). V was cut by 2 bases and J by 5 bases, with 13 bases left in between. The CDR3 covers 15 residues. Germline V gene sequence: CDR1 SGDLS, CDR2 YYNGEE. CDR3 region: CASSVSGRGTGELFF. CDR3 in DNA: TGTGCCAGCAGCGTTTCAGGAAGGGGTACCGGGGAGCTGTTTTTT.

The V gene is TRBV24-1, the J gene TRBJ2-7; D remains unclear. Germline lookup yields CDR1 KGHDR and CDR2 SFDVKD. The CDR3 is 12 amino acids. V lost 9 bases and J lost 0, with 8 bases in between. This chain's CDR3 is CATGQNSYEQYF. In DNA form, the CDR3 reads TGTGCCACCGGGCAAAACTCCTACGAGCAGTACTTC.

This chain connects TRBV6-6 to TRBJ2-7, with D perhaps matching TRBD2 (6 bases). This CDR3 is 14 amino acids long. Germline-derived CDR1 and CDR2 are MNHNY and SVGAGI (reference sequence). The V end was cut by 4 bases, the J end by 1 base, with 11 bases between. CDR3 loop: CASSSIADSYEQYF. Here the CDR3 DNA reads TGTGCCAGCAGTTCCATAGCGGATTCCTACGAGCAGTACTTC.

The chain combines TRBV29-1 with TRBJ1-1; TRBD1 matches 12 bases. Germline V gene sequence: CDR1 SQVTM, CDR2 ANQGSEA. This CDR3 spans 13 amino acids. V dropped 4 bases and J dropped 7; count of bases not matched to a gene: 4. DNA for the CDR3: TGCAGCGTTGGGGACAGGGGGCGAGTTGAAGCTTTCTTT. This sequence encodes CSVGDRGRVEAFF.

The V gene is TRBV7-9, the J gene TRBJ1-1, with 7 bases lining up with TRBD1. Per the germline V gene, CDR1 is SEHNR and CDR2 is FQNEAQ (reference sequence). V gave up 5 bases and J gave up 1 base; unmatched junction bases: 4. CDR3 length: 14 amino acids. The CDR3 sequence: CASSRQGRNTEAFF. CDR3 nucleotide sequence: TGTGCCAGCAGCCGACAGGGTCGGAACACTGAAGCTTTCTTT.

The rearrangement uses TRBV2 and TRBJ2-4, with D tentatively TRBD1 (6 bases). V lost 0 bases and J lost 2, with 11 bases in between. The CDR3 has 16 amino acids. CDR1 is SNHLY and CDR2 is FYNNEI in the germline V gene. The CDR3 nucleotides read TGTGCCAGCAGTGAAGCCCCGACAGGCACCAAAAACATTCAGTACTTC. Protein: CASSEAPTGTKNIQYF.

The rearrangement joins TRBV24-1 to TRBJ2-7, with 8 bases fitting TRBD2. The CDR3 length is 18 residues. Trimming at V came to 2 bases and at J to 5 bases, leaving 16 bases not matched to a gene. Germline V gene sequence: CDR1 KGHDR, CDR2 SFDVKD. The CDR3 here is CATSDSPGGGADKDEQYF. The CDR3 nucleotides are TGTGCCACCAGTGATTCCCCCGGGGGGGGCGCGGATAAGGACGAGCAGTACTTC.

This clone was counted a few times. The CDR3 coding sequence is TGTGCCAGCAGTTGGGACAGGGGAGTTGAAAAACTGTTTTTT. The encoded protein is CASSWDRGVEKLFF. The chain uses TRBV6-5 and TRBJ1-4, with 10 nucleotides matching TRBD1. Trimming took 4 bases from V and 7 from J; bases not matched to a gene: 3. The CDR3 consists of 14 residues. Germline CDR1 MNHEY, CDR2 SVGAGI.

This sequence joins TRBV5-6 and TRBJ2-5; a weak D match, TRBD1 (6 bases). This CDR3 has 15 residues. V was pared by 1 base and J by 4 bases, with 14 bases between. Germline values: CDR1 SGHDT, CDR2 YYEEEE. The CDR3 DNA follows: TGTGCCAGCAGCTTGATCGCAGGGGAGCGAGAGACCCAGTACTTC. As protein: CASSLIAGERETQYF.